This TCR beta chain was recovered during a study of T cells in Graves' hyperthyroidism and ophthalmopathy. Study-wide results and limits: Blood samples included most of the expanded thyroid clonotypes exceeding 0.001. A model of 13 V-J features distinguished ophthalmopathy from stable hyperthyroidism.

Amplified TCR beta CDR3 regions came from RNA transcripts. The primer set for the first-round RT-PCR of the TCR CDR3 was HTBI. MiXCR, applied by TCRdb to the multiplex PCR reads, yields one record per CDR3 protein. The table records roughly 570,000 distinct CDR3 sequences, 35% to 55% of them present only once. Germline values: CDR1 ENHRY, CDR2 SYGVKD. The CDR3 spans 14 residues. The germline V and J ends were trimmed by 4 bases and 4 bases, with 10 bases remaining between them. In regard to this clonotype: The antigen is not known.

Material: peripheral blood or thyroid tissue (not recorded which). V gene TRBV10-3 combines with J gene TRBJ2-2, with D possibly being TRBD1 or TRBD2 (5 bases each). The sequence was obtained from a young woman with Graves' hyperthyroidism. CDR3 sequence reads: CAISGDAVTGELFF. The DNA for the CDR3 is TGTGCCATCAGTGGGGACGCCGTCACCGGGGAGCTGTTTTTT.